A selection of T cell receptor beta chains follows, all from one sample in a study of a mutant IDH1 vaccine in newly diagnosed glioma. These TCRs are of unknown antigen specificity. The repertoire was sequenced with immunoSEQ multiplex PCR; TCRdb's copy has only in-frame clones and lacks some. The sample yields just over 80,000 clones, around 85% seen once. The sequences come from PBMCs, collected from a glioma patient whose treatment included an IDH1 peptide vaccine. The receptors here all came from a man under 40 with glioma. Some clones in this sample may be carry-over from other donors' samples. Both conserved end residues are part of each CDR3. The D gene is left open where the match is weak. Some rows mark clone size as missing; the rest say once, few, many or name a class of expanded clone.

d_gene	abundance	v_gene	j_gene	CDR3nt	CDR3aa
-	-	TRBV28	TRBJ1-1	TGTGCCAGCAGTTTATACAGGGACGGTACTGAAGCTTTCTTT	CASSLYRDGTEAFF
TRBD2	-	TRBV5-5	TRBJ2-1	TGTGCCAGCAGCTTGACTAGCGGGGAAAATGAGCAGTTCTTC	CASSLTSGENEQFF
-	-	TRBV7-9	TRBJ2-6	TGTGCCAGCAGCTTATTGAGGACAGAAGTTTTCTCTGGGGCCAACGTCCTGACTTTC	CASSLLRTEVFSGANVLTF
TRBD1	few	TRBV7-9	TRBJ1-3	TGTGCCAGCAGCTTACCACCGGGACAGGCACTAAGCTCTGGAAACACCATATATTTT	CASSLPPGQALSSGNTIYF
-	once	TRBV11-2	TRBJ2-7	TGTGCCAGCAGCCCTTGGGGGGCGACGGGCGAGCAGTACTTC	CASSPWGATGEQYF
-	-	TRBV5-4	TRBJ1-3	TGTGCCAGCAGCTCGGATGGGGGGAACTCTGGAAACACCATATATTTT	CASSSDGGNSGNTIYF
-	-	TRBV7-9	TRBJ2-7	TGTGCCAGCAGCTTAGTATCGGGGGGCAGGTACGAGCAGTACTTC	CASSLVSGGRYEQYF
-	-	TRBV13	TRBJ1-5	TGTGCCAGCAGCCTCGCCGGGGCAACTAATCAGCCCCAGCATTTT	CASSLAGATNQPQHF
-	-	TRBV29-1	TRBJ1-3	TGCAGCGTTGCTATGAGCTCTGGAAACACCATATATTTT	CSVAMSSGNTIYF
TRBD1	-	TRBV9	TRBJ1-1	TGTGCCAGCAGCCCCCGACAGGGGGCTGAACGGGGGGAGGTTGAAGCTTTCTTT	CASSPRQGAERGEVEAFF
TRBD1	-	TRBV7-2	TRBJ1-2	TGTGCCAGCAGCGTAATAAGGACAGGGGCTAACTATGGCTACACCTTC	CASSVIRTGANYGYTF
TRBD2	-	TRBV19	TRBJ2-7	TGTGCCAGTAGTTCTTCCGGACTAGCTACCTACGAGCAGTACTTC	CASSSSGLATYEQYF
TRBD1	-	TRBV29-1	TRBJ2-3	TGCAGCGTTGATATGGGACAGTTAGCAGATACGCAGTATTTT	CSVDMGQLADTQYF
-	-	TRBV6-6	TRBJ1-2	TGTGCCAGCACCCCGGCGACAGGACGGAACTATGGCTACACCTTC	CASTPATGRNYGYTF
-	-	TRBV30	TRBJ1-5	TGTGCCTGGGGGCGGGGGAGATCTAATCAGCCCCAGCATTTT	CAWGRGRSNQPQHF
-	-	TRBV5-1	TRBJ1-3	TGCGCCAGCAGACCTGGTAGTGGGGTAGGGATTCGAAACACCATATATTTT	CASRPGSGVGIRNTIYF
TRBD1	few	TRBV18	TRBJ2-7	TGTGCCAGCTCACCACCGTCCGGGACAGGAAAATACGAGCAGTACTTC	CASSPPSGTGKYEQYF
-	-	TRBV27	TRBJ1-1	TGTGCCAGCAGTTCCCGATATGAAGCTTTCTTT	CASSSRYEAFF
TRBD2	once	TRBV7-2	TRBJ2-1	TGTGCCAGCAGCCTAGCGGTAAGCTCCTACAATGAGCAGTTCTTC	CASSLAVSSYNEQFF
TRBD1	-	TRBV29-1	TRBJ2-1	TGCAGCGTTGACTCCTGGCAGGGGGACAATGAGCAGTTCTTC	CSVDSWQGDNEQFF
-	-	TRBV2	TRBJ2-7	TGTGCCAGCAGAAGCTCCCGGGGCCACGAGCAGTACTTC	CASRSSRGHEQYF
TRBD2	-	TRBV9	TRBJ2-2	TGTGCCAGCAGCCATAGCGGGGGGGACACCGGGGAGCTGTTTTTT	CASSHSGGDTGELFF
TRBD1	once	TRBV5-4	TRBJ2-7	TGTGCCAGCAGCATTAAAACAGGGGGCTCCTACGAGCAGTACTTC	CASSIKTGGSYEQYF
-	-	TRBV18	TRBJ2-7	TGTGCCAGCTCACCCGGTGGTTCCTACGAGCAGTACTTC	CASSPGGSYEQYF
TRBD1	-	TRBV5-4	TRBJ2-7	TGTGCCAGCAGCTTGACAGGGGAGAGCGAGCAGTACTTC	CASSLTGESEQYF
-	-	TRBV5-8	TRBJ1-1	TGTGCCAGCACTATAATAGGGGGGGGCTTTAACACTGAAGCTTTCTTT	CASTIIGGGFNTEAFF
-	-	TRBV5-1	TRBJ2-2	TGCGCCAGCACTACGGGACTTAACGCCGGGGAGCTGTTTTTT	CASTTGLNAGELFF